These 27 T cell receptor beta chains originate from one sample sequenced in a study of shared clonotypes between healthy human individuals. Clones were sequenced by immunoSEQ multiplex PCR, and TCRdb holds only the in-frame ones, with some missing. This sample has roughly 650,000 clones, with 90% to 97% found just once. CD45RO-negative CD8 cells positively selected for CCR7 made up the naive population, which excluded terminally differentiated effector memory CD45RA+ cells. Material for sequencing was naive CD8+ T cells sorted from blood. Receptors originate from a young woman in good health.

The gene calls are TRBV2 and TRBJ2-3; D assignment may be TRBD1 or TRBD2 (6 bases each). Germline CDR1 reads SNHLY; CDR2 reads FYNNEI. The CDR3 is made up of 15 amino acids. Between the trimmed V and J ends, which lost 8 bases and 0 bases, there was a span of 15 bases. The CDR3 DNA follows: TGTGCCAGCCGGAAAGGGGGGCTTAGCACAGATACGCAGTATTTT. Amino acids: CASRKGGLSTDTQYF.

The chain couples TRBV20-1 to TRBJ2-1; D unclear. The CDR3 totals 10 residues. The germline gives CDR1 DFQATT, CDR2 SNEGSKA (reference sequence). Deletions cut 5 bases from V and 9 bases from J, with 8 bases between. CDR3 in DNA: TGCAGTGCTGTAAGTTTTGAGCAGTTCTTC. Translating it yields CSAVSFEQFF.

This clone was recorded only once. This CDR3 reads CASSDFLADYNEQFF. The CDR3 DNA reads as TGTGCCAGCAGTGACTTCCTAGCGGATTACAATGAGCAGTTCTTC. This chain links TRBV2 with TRBJ2-1, with TRBD2 matching 7 bases. Trimming removed 3 bases from V and 4 bases from J; junction bases left unmatched: 6. This CDR3 spans 15 amino acids. CDR1 and CDR2 from the germline V gene are SNHLY and FYNNEI.

The rearrangement joins TRBV7-8 to TRBJ2-1; 8 positions agree with TRBD2. The trim removed 6 bases at V and 5 bases at J, leaving 15 bases unmatched. Germline CDR1 is SGHVS and CDR2 is FQNEAQ. This CDR3 is built from 17 residues. The CDR3 protein is CASSITGGRDLNNEQFF. CDR3 coding DNA: TGTGCCAGCAGTATAACGGGAGGGCGCGACCTTAACAATGAGCAGTTCTTC.

This chain uses TRBV6-5 with TRBJ2-3; 13 bases are a match to TRBD2. There are 15 residues in the CDR3. Trimming at V came to 6 bases and at J to 4 bases, leaving 4 bases not matched to a gene. The germline V gene has CDR1 MNHEY and CDR2 SVGAGI. CDR3 sequence: CASSRTSGSADTQYF. DNA of the CDR3: TGTGCCAGCAGCCGGACTAGCGGGAGTGCAGATACGCAGTATTTT.

The CDR3 DNA sequence: TGTGCCAGCAGTTTAGGGGGAAAGGGGGGGACGGAGACCCAGTACTTC. This gives the protein CASSLGGKGGTETQYF. V gene TRBV27 combines with J gene TRBJ2-5; a weak D match, TRBD2 (7 bases). This CDR3 spans 16 amino acids. Looked up from germline, CDR1 is MNHEY and CDR2 is SMNVEV (reference sequence). Trimming cost V 2 bases and J 5 bases, with 18 bases left between them.

The V call is TRBV28, the J call TRBJ2-7, with 14 bases aligning to TRBD2. The trim removed 5 bases at V and 0 bases at J, leaving 18 bases unmatched. Germline CDR1 is MDHEN and CDR2 is SYDVKM. The CDR3 is 21 residues long. The chain's CDR3 is CASSHAPKSGTSGRSSYEQYF. The DNA for the CDR3 is TGTGCCAGCAGTCACGCGCCTAAATCCGGGACTAGCGGGAGAAGCTCCTACGAGCAGTACTTC.

The chain links TRBV6-1 to TRBJ2-1; unclear D gene. Germline assignment: CDR1 MNHNS and CDR2 SASEGT. V gave up 0 bases and J gave up 8 bases, with 11 bases separating them. This CDR3 contains 14 residues. The CDR3, as DNA: TGTGCCAGCAGTGAAGCGCCGGCGGTCCATGAGCAGTTCTTC. Translating it yields CASSEAPAVHEQFF.

The rearrangement joins TRBV27 to TRBJ2-1; 8 bases match TRBD2. J lost 8 bases, V lost 2 bases, and 2 bases had no gene match. The CDR3 is made up of 13 amino acids. CDR1 is MNHEY and CDR2 is SMNVEV in the germline V gene (reference sequence). CDR3 protein: CASSLILADEQFF. The CDR3 bases are TGTGCCAGCAGTTTAATACTAGCGGATGAGCAGTTCTTC.

The chain recombines TRBV29-1 with TRBJ2-7, with 7 nucleotides matching TRBD2. Germline CDR1 is SQVTM and CDR2 is ANQGSEA. Losses at the gene ends were 1 base for V and 0 bases for J; bases not matched to a gene: 9. CDR3 length: 16 amino acids. As DNA, the CDR3 is TGCAGCGTTGAAGTGGTGGCTAGCGGTTACTCCTACGAGCAGTACTTC. This codes for CSVEVVASGYSYEQYF.

V is TRBV27 and J is TRBJ2-5; 9 bases are a match to TRBD2. The DNA end is more similar to TRBJ2-7, so the J call may be wrong. The CDR3 is 15 residues long. From germline, CDR1 is MNHEY and CDR2 SMNVEV (reference sequence). CDR3 sequence: CASSHAAGGPYEQYF. The CDR3 nucleotides are TGTGCCAGCAGTCACGCCGCGGGAGGGCCCTACGAGCAGTACTTC.

The chain couples TRBV4-2 to TRBJ2-1; maybe TRBD2 (6 bases). Per the germline V gene, CDR1 is LGHNA and CDR2 is YNFKEQ. Trimming removed 1 base from V and 12 bases from J, with 13 bases in between. The CDR3 has 13 amino acids. The CDR3 DNA is TGTGCCAGCAGCCAAGCCCTCGGGAGTTGGCAGTTCTTC. Translated, it gives CASSQALGSWQFF.

The chain employs TRBV4-2 and TRBJ2-7, with D unresolved. Trimming took 0 bases from V and 2 from J, leaving 11 bases between them. In germline, CDR1 is LGHNA, CDR2 YNFKEQ. The CDR3 has 15 residues. In DNA, the CDR3 is TGTGCCAGCAGCCAAGAAAAAAACTTCCCCTACGAGCAGTACTTC. Translating it yields CASSQEKNFPYEQYF.

This rearrangement joins TRBV27 to TRBJ2-7, with 7 nucleotides matching TRBD2. Losses at the gene ends were 2 bases for V and 3 bases for J; bases not matched to a gene: 4. Germline values: CDR1 MNHEY, CDR2 SMNVEV (reference sequence). The CDR3 loop spans 14 amino acids. For the CDR3, the DNA is TGTGCCAGCAGTTTAGGCGGGAGAAGCTACGAGCAGTACTTC. Its protein product is CASSLGGRSYEQYF.

The V and J genes are TRBV11-2 and TRBJ2-5; a weak D match, TRBD2 (5 bases). CDR1 and CDR2 from the germline V gene are SGHAT and FQNNGV. V was trimmed by 3 bases and J by 5 bases, leaving 13 bases between them. CDR3 length equals 14 residues. CDR3 sequence (DNA): TGTGCCAGCAGCTTTACCGTCCCGGGGGAGACCCAGTACTTC. This sequence encodes CASSFTVPGETQYF.

This chain connects TRBV28 to TRBJ2-7, with D possibly being TRBD2 (6 bases). CDR3 size: 15 residues. Trimming took 5 bases from V and 2 from J, leaving 16 bases between them. Germline lookup yields CDR1 MDHEN and CDR2 SYDVKM. The DNA of the CDR3 is TGTGCCAGCAGTCCCCCATCGACTAGAACCTACGAGCAGTACTTC. Translating gives CASSPPSTRTYEQYF. The variable domain in full, with the rest retrieved from reference TRBV28 and TRBJ2-7, is DVKVTQSSRYLVKRTGEKVFLECVQDMDHENMFWYRQDPGLGLRLIYFSYDVKMKEKGDIPEGYSVSREKKERFSLILESASTNQTSMYLCASSPPSTRTYEQYFGPGTRLTVT.

The V and J genes are TRBV13 and TRBJ2-7; a weak D match, TRBD2 (5 bases). Germline values: CDR1 PRHDT, CDR2 FYEKMQ (reference sequence). Trimming left V 9 bases short and J 1 base short, with 7 bases between. This CDR3 has 11 amino acids. The CDR3 coding sequence is TGTGCCAGTCGGGGTTCCTACGAGCAGTACTTC. It is translated as CASRGSYEQYF. Variable domain in full (rest from reference TRBV13 and TRBJ2-7): AAGVIQSPRHLIKEKRETATLKCYPIPRHDTVYWYQQGPGQDPQFLISFYEKMQSDKGSIPDRFSAQQFSDYHSELNMSSLELGDSALYFCASRGSYEQYFGPGTRLTVT.

The CDR3 protein is CSVLTGANTEAFF. The CDR3 coding sequence is TGCAGCGTCCTGACAGGAGCGAACACTGAAGCTTTCTTT. The chain employs TRBV29-1 and TRBJ1-1, with D possibly matching TRBD1 (6 bases). CDR1 and CDR2 (germline): SQVTM, ANQGSEA. V lost 6 bases, J lost 1 base, and 12 bases lay in between. The CDR3 length is 13 residues.

The V and J genes are TRBV27 and TRBJ2-1; D call uncertain. The CDR3 totals 13 residues. Between the trimmed V and J ends, which lost 3 bases and 9 bases, there was a span of 12 bases. The V gene's germline CDR1 is MNHEY and CDR2 SMNVEV (reference sequence). The CDR3, as DNA: TGTGCCAGCAGTTTTTCGGGTTTAGGTGAGCAGTTCTTC. It yields the protein CASSFSGLGEQFF.

The chain couples TRBV7-2 to TRBJ2-5; the match to TRBD2 covers 10 bases. The CDR3 sequence is 18 residues long. The ends lost 1 base at V and 2 bases at J; junction bases unmatched: 10. Germline assignment: CDR1 SGHTA and CDR2 FQGNSA. The CDR3 DNA reads TGTGCCAGCAGCTTAGGGACTAGCGGAGTGAGACTTCAAGAGACCCAGTACTTC. This translates into CASSLGTSGVRLQETQYF. The variable domain in full, with the rest retrieved from reference TRBV7-2 and TRBJ2-5, is GAGVSQSPSNKVTEKGKDVELRCDPISGHTALYWYRQSLGQGLEFLIYFQGNSAPDKSGLPSDRFSAERTGGSVSTLTIQRTQQEDSAVYLCASSLGTSGVRLQETQYFGPGTRLLVL.

This CDR3 is CASSFRLAGALSSYNEQFF. In DNA, the CDR3 is TGTGCCAGCAGCTTTCGACTAGCGGGAGCCCTAAGCTCCTACAATGAGCAGTTCTTC. The chain combines TRBV7-9 with TRBJ2-1, with 12 bases fitting TRBD2. This CDR3 is built from 19 residues. The germline CDR1 and CDR2 sequences are SEHNR and FQNEAQ (reference sequence). Losses at the gene ends were 3 bases for V and 0 bases for J; bases not matched to a gene: 9.

V usage is TRBV4-1 and J usage is TRBJ2-7, with 8 bases that match TRBD1. The V and J ends lost 2 bases and 0 bases, in that order; junction bases with no gene match: 6. The CDR3 spans 16 residues. CDR1 is MGHRA, CDR2 YSYEKL, per germline. The CDR3 reads CASSQNPTGGSYEQYF. The CDR3 DNA is TGCGCCAGCAGCCAAAACCCTACAGGGGGCTCCTACGAGCAGTACTTC.

This clone is a singleton in its sample. V gene TRBV13 combines with J gene TRBJ2-2; TRBD1 matches 8 bases. The J segment lost 4 bases and the V segment lost 4 bases, leaving 2 bases of the junction unmatched. The germline CDR1 and CDR2 sequences are PRHDT and FYEKMQ (reference sequence). The CDR3 runs 14 residues. DNA of the CDR3: TGTGCCAGCAGCTCACAGGGGGGCACCGGGGAGCTGTTTTTT. Its protein is CASSSQGGTGELFF.

The V gene is TRBV7-9, the J gene TRBJ1-1; D is possibly TRBD1 (5 bases). Trimming pared 3 bases from V and 9 bases from J, leaving 11 bases between. Germline V gene lookup returns CDR1 SEHNR and CDR2 FQNEAQ (reference sequence). This CDR3 contains 12 residues. CDR3 sequence reads: CASSFGGDQAFF. For the CDR3, the DNA is TGTGCCAGCAGCTTCGGAGGGGACCAAGCTTTCTTT.

This clone was counted a single time. J is TRBJ2-7 and V is TRBV6-5; D remains ambiguous. The ends were cut back, 5 bases at V and 11 bases at J, with 22 bases in the middle. Germline CDR1 is MNHEY and CDR2 is SVGAGI. This CDR3 has 14 residues. Written as DNA, the CDR3 is TGTGCCAGCAGTGATGGCGGTACTATCACAGTGGAGTACTTC. This codes for CASSDGGTITVEYF.

This clone appeared once. The V and J genes are TRBV2 and TRBJ2-1, with 12 bases aligning to TRBD2. Germline V gene data show CDR1 as SNHLY and CDR2 as FYNNEI. The CDR3 covers 17 residues. The V and J ends lost 2 bases and 10 bases, in that order; junction bases with no gene match: 12. DNA for the CDR3: TGTGCCAGCAGTGAAACTTCTAGCGGGAGGGTCTTTACCGAGCAGTTCTTC. Translating it yields CASSETSSGRVFTEQFF.

The chain combines TRBV7-9 with TRBJ2-7, with TRBD2 matching 10 bases. The length of the CDR3 is 19 residues. J was trimmed by 5 bases and V by 1 base; bases with no gene match: 17. Per germline, CDR1 SEHNR and CDR2 FQNEAQ (reference sequence). CDR3 bases: TGTGCCAGCAGCTTAGACCCGTCGCGAGCGGGAGGGTTCTTTGACGAGCAGTACTTC. It translates to CASSLDPSRAGGFFDEQYF.